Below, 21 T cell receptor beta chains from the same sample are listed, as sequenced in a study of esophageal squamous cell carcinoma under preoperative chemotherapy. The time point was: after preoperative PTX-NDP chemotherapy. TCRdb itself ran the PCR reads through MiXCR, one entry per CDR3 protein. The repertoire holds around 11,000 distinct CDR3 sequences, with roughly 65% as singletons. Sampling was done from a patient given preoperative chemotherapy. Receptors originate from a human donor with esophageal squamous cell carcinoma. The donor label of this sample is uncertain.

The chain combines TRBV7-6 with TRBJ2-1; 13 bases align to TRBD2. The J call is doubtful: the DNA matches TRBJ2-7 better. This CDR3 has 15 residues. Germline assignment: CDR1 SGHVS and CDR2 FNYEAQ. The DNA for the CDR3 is TGTGCCAGCAGCTTGGGACTAGCGGGGATCAATGAGCAGTACTTC. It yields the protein CASSLGLAGINEQYF.

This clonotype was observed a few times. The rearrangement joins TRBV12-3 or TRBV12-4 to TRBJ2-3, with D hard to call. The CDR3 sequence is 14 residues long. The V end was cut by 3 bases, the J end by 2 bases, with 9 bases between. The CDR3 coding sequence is TGTGCCAGCAGTTTTGGCAGTTACACAGATACGCAGTATTTT. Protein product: CASSFGSYTDTQYF.

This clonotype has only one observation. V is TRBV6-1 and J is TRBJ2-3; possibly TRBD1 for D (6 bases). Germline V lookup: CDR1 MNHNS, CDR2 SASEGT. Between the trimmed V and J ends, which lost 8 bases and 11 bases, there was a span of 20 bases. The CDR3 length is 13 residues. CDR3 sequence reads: CASQAVRTDEQYF. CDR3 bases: TGTGCCAGCCAGGCTGTGAGGACAGATGAGCAGTATTTT.

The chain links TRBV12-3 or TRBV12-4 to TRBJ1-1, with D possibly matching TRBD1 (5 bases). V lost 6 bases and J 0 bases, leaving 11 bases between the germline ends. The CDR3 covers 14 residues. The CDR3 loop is CASRTGTLNTEAFF. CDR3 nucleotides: TGTGCCAGCAGAACCGGGACCCTGAACACTGAAGCTTTCTTT.

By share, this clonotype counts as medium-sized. The CDR3 region is CASSLAQGSEAFF. As DNA, the CDR3 is TGTGCCAGCAGCTTAGCCCAGGGGTCTGAAGCTTTCTTT. The chain joins TRBV11-2 to TRBJ1-1; D perhaps matches TRBD1 (6 bases). CDR1 is SGHAT, CDR2 FQNNGV, per germline. This CDR3 is built from 13 residues. V dropped 1 base and J dropped 6 bases, with 9 bases sitting between them.

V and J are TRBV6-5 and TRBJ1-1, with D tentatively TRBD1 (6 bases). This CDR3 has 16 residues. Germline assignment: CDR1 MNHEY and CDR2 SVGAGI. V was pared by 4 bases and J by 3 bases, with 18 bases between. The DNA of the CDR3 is TGTGCCAGCAGTTTGGCAGGGGTAGGACCTGACACTGAAGCTTTCTTT. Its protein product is CASSLAGVGPDTEAFF.

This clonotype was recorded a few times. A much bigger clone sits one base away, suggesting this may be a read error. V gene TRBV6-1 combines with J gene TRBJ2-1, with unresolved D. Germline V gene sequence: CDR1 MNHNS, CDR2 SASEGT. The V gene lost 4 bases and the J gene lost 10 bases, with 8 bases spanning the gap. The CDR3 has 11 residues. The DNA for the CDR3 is TGTGCCAGCAGTGGGAAGTGGGAGCAGTTCTTC. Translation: CASSGKWEQFF.

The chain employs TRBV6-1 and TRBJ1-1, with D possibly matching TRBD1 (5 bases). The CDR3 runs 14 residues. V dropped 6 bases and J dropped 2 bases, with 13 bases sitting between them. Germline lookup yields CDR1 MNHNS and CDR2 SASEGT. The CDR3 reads CASRQGAGNTEAFF. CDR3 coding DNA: TGTGCCAGCAGACAAGGGGCAGGAAACACTGAAGCTTTCTTT.

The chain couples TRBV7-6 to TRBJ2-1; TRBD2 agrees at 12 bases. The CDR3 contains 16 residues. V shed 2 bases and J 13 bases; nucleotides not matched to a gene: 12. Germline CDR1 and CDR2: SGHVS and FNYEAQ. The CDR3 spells CASSLRTSGVQETQFF. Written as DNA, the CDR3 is TGTGCCAGCAGCTTAAGGACTAGCGGGGTCCAAGAGACCCAGTTCTTC.

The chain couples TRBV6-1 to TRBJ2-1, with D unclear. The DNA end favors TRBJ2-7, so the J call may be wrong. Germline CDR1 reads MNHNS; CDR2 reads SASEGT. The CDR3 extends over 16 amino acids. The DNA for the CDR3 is TGTGCCAGCAGTGGGTTTTGGGGAAGCTACCAAGATACGCAGTACTTC. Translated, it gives CASSGFWGSYQDTQYF.

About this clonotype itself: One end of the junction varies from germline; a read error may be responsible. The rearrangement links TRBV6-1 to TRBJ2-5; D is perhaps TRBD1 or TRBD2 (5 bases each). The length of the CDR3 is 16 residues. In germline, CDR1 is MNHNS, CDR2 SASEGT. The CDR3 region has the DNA TGTGCCAGCAGGGGGTTTGGGGGACGCTACCAAGAGACGCAGTACTTC. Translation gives CASRGFGGRYQETQYF.

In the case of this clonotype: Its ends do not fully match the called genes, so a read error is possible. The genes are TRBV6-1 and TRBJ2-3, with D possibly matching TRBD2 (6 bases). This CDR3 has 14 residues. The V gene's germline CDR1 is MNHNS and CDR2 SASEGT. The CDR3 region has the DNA TGTGCCAGCACGGGGCGGGGCGGCACCAATACGCAGTATTTC. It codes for CASTGRGGTNTQYF.

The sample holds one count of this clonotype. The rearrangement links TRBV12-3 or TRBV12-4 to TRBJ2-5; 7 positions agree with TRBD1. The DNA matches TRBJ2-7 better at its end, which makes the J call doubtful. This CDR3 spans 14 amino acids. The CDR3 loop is CASSPTGRIYEQYF. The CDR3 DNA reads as TGTGCCAGCAGTCCGACAGGGAGAATCTACGAGCAGTACTTC.

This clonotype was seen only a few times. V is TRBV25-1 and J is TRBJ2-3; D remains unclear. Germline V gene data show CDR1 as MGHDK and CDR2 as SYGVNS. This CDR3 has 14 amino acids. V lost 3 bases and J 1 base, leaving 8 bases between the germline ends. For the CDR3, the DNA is TGTGCCAGCAGTGATTCGGGTCGCACAGATACGCAGTATTTT. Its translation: CASSDSGRTDTQYF.

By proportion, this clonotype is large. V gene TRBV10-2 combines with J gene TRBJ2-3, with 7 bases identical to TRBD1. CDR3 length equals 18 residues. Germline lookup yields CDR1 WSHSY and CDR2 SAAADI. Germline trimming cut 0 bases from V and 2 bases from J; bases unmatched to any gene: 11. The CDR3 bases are TGCGCCAGCAGTGAGTCGTATTCGACAGGGTTCGACACAGATACGCAGTATTTT. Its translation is CASSESYSTGFDTDTQYF.

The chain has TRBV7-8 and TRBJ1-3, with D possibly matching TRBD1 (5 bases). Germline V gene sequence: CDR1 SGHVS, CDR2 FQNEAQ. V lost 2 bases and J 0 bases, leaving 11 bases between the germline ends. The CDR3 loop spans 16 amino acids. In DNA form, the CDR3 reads TGTGCCAGCAGCTTAAAGCTGGGGCACTCTGGAAACACCATATATTTT. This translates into CASSLKLGHSGNTIYF.

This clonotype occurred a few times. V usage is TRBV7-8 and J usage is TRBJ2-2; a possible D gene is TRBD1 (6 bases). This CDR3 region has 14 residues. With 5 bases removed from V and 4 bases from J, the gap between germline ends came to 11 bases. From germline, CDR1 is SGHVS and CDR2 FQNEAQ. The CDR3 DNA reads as TGTGCCAGCAGCCTAACAGGGCCCACCGGGGAGCTGTTTTTT. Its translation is CASSLTGPTGELFF.

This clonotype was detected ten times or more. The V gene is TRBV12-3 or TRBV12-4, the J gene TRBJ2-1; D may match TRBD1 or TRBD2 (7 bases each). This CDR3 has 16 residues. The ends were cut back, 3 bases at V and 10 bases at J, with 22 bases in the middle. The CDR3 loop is CASSFAPGAGQYEQFF. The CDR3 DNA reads TGTGCCAGCAGTTTTGCCCCGGGAGCGGGACAGTACGAGCAGTTCTTC.

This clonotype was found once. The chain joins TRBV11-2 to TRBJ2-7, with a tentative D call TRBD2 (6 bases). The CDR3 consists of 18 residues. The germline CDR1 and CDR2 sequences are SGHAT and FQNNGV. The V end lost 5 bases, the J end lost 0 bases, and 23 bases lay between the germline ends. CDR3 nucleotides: TGTGCCAGCAGCAAAATGAGAGCCGGGACTTCGAGCTCCTACGAGCAGTACTTC. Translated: CASSKMRAGTSSSYEQYF.

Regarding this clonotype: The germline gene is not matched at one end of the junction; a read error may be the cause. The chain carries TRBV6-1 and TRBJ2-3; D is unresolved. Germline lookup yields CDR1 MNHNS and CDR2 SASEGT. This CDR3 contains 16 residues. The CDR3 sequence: CASREFWGSYKETQYF. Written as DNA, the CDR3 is TGTGCCAGCAGGGAATTTTGGGGAAGCTACAAAGAGACGCAGTATTTC.

The CDR3 sequence is CASSQQGGSYEQYF. Written as DNA, the CDR3 is TGTGCCAGCAGTCAACAGGGGGGCTCCTACGAGCAGTACTTC. This chain connects TRBV6-1 to TRBJ2-5; 8 positions agree with TRBD1. The J call is in doubt because the DNA end fits TRBJ2-7 better. The CDR3 contains 14 residues. In germline, CDR1 is MNHNS, CDR2 SASEGT.